The table lists the clone carrying this TCR beta chain with a count of one. These data originate in a study of blood T cell repertoires in COVID-19. The assay was immunoSEQ multiplex PCR, and TCRdb's table has in-frame clones only and misses some. Here the sample spans a few hundred thousand clones, 70% to 90% being singletons. The CDR3 spans 17 residues. V was cut by 5 bases and J by 2 bases, with 19 bases left in between. CDR1 and CDR2 (germline): SGHVS, FNYEAQ. This chain connects TRBV7-6 to TRBJ1-3, with D uncertain. The TCR was taken from a man between 18 and 35 years old with COVID-19, enrolled during active disease. The sequenced sample was peripheral blood. The CDR3, as DNA: TGTGCCAGCAGCCCCATGGTAGCCCGCGGGGCTGGAAACACCATATATTTT. Protein product: CASSPMVARGAGNTIYF.